This T cell receptor (beta chain) was profiled in a study of a mutant IDH1 vaccine in newly diagnosed glioma. Study in general: Vaccines began 4-6 weeks after radiotherapy alone, or with temozolomide cycles. Standard pretreatment was either radiotherapy, temozolomide, or, for most, radiochemotherapy with temozolomide.

Time point described: week 23, last vaccination. Topical imiquimod was applied with each vaccine dose, which held 300 ug of mutant IDH1 20-mer peptide. Donors had new IDH1-mutant astrocytomas of WHO grade 3 or 4 (ATRX-lost). Findings and limits, study-wide: Overall, around 93% of patients had vaccine-induced immune responses.

TCRdb's copy holds only in-frame clones and misses some; the assay was immunoSEQ multiplex PCR. Among around 40,000 clones listed, 84% were seen once. The length of the CDR3 is 11 residues. Germline CDR1 GTSNPN, CDR2 SVGIG (reference sequence). V shed 3 bases and J shed 5 bases, with 7 bases lying between them. About this clone: Antigen specificity is unknown.

The sample in question was PBMCs, obtained from a glioma patient whose treatment included an IDH1 peptide vaccine. This TCR was sampled from a young woman with glioma. Some clones in this sample may be carry-over from other donors' samples. This chain connects TRBV30 to TRBJ1-1; a possible D gene is TRBD1 (6 bases). The CDR3 DNA reads as TGTGCCTGGAGGGGGACAACTGAAGCTTTCTTT. It translates to CAWRGTTEAFF.